In its sample, the clone carrying this T cell receptor beta chain was seen many times. Its antigen is still unknown. Germline lookup yields CDR1 SGHDN and CDR2 FVKESK. The CDR3 has 16 amino acids. The V segment lost 2 bases and the J segment 1 base; nucleotides outside the gene matches: 8. Exclusion of patients followed from uncontrolled infection, other autoimmune disease, pregnancy or lactation. Regions amplified from RNA transcripts were the TCR beta CDR3 regions. The TCR CDR3 first-round RT-PCR relied on the HTBI primer set. TCRdb redid the calling of the multiplex PCR reads with MiXCR, one entry per CDR3 protein. The top ten clones hold 19% of a sample with around 620,000 distinct CDR3 sequences, about half of them seen once. This record belongs to a study of T cells in Graves' hyperthyroidism and ophthalmopathy. Study-wide findings and caveats: The model anticipated ophthalmopathy a median about 6.5 months pre-onset. Expanded thyroid clonotypes (above 0.001) were mostly also found in blood.

Sequences were obtained from peripheral blood or thyroid tissue (not recorded which). The sequence was obtained from an adult woman with Graves' disease, either hyperthyroidism or ophthalmopathy (not recorded which). This chain joins TRBV14 and TRBJ2-7, with TRBD1 identical over 7 bases. The CDR3 coding sequence is TGTGCCAGCAGCCAACATGACAGGGATTATTCCTACGAGCAGTACTTC. Translation gives CASSQHDRDYSYEQYF. Variable domain in full (rest from reference TRBV14 and TRBJ2-7): EAGVTQFPSHSVIEKGQTVTLRCDPISGHDNLYWYRRVMGKEIKFLLHFVKESKQDESGMPNNRFLAERTGGTYSTLKVQPAELEDSGVYFCASSQHDRDYSYEQYFGPGTRLTVT.